This entry lists 7 T cell receptor beta chains sequenced from one sample in a study of radiotherapy plus CTLA-4 blockade in lung cancer. The protocol was immunoSEQ multiplex PCR, while the TCRdb copy is restricted to in-frame clones and leaves out a portion. The table records around 72,000 clones, more than 75% of them present only once. The specimen was peripheral blood, collected from a patient treated with radiotherapy plus ipilimumab. These receptor sequences come from a human donor with non-small cell lung cancer who had a complete response to radiotherapy plus ipilimumab.

The genes are TRBV5-8 and TRBJ1-1; D possibly corresponds to TRBD1 (6 bases). This CDR3 contains 17 residues. Germline loops: CDR1 SGHTS, CDR2 YDEGEE. Between the trimmed V and J ends, which lost 1 base and 5 bases, there was a span of 21 bases. The CDR3 coding sequence is TGTGCCAGCAGCTTGTACGGCAGGGGCCGCCCGGGGACTGAAGCTTTCTTT. Encoded protein: CASSLYGRGRPGTEAFF.

In its sample, this clone was seen a few times. This rearrangement joins TRBV19 to TRBJ2-7, with D unresolved. CDR3 length: 12 amino acids. CDR1 LNHDA and CDR2 SQIVND come from the germline V gene (reference sequence). V gave up 1 base and J gave up 2 bases, with 3 bases separating them. CDR3 nucleotides: TGTGCCAGTAGTATAGGTCCCTACGAGCAGTACTTC. Its translation: CASSIGPYEQYF.

The gene calls are TRBV11-2 and TRBJ2-7; weak D call: TRBD2 (7 bases). Germline CDR1 and CDR2: SGHAT and FQNNGV. The CDR3 covers 14 residues. Trimming took 4 bases from V and 2 from J, leaving 12 bases between them. The CDR3 nucleotides are TGTGCCAGCAGCTACTCGGGGGGCCCCTACGAGCAGTACTTC. Translating it yields CASSYSGGPYEQYF.

The chain employs TRBV7-2 and TRBJ1-6; D gene uncertain. Deletions cut 3 bases from V and 0 bases from J, with 18 bases between. This CDR3 is built from 19 residues. Germline CDR1 is SGHTA and CDR2 is FQGNSA. The CDR3 is CASSLMLNYLSSYNSPLHF. CDR3 nucleotides: TGTGCCAGCAGCTTGATGCTAAACTACCTTAGCTCCTATAATTCACCCCTCCACTTT.

CDR3 amino acids: CAWEDRATYGYTF. The CDR3, as DNA: TGTGCCTGGGAGGACAGGGCAACCTATGGCTACACCTTC. The J gene is TRBJ1-2, the V gene TRBV30; TRBD1 matches at 8 bases. Germline V gene sequence: CDR1 GTSNPN, CDR2 SVGIG (reference sequence). The CDR3 length is 13 residues. The V and J ends lost 5 bases and 4 bases, in that order; junction bases with no gene match: 6.

This chain connects TRBV5-6 to TRBJ1-1; 7 nucleotides match TRBD1. This CDR3 has 14 amino acids. Germline trimming cut 5 bases from V and 7 bases from J; bases unmatched to any gene: 11. The germline V gene encodes CDR1 SGHDT and CDR2 YYEEEE. The CDR3 bases are TGTGCCAGCAGTAGGCGGGACAGACAATTTGAAGCTTTCTTT. Protein product: CASSRRDRQFEAFF.

This sequence joins TRBV7-9 and TRBJ1-5; no definite D call. This CDR3 comprises 14 residues. Trimming took off 5 bases at V and 4 bases at J, with 12 bases between the two ends. Germline V lookup: CDR1 SEHNR, CDR2 FQNEAQ (reference sequence). The CDR3 loop reads CASSPGLGNQPQHF. DNA of the CDR3: TGTGCCAGCAGCCCGGGCCTGGGGAATCAGCCCCAGCATTTT.